The rows below give T cell receptor beta chains drawn from one sample of a study of T cell responses to AZD1222 COVID-19 vaccine. TCRdb keeps only in-frame clones here, not all; method: immunoSEQ multiplex PCR. The sample gives 130,000 to 150,000 clones, about nine tenths of which show up once; approximately 1.5% is in the top ten. This specimen was peripheral blood, taken on day 0 of AZD1222 vaccination. The receptors stem from an adult in good health. Both conserved end residues are part of each CDR3. A D gene is named only where the DNA matches it firmly. Not every row has a clone size; where given, it reads once, few, many or a size class.

abundance	v_gene	d_gene	j_gene	CDR3aa	CDR3nt
-	TRBV12-3/TRBV12-4	-	TRBJ1-5	CASSLAGGQPQHF	TGTGCCAGCAGTTTAGCAGGGGGTCAGCCCCAGCATTTT
-	TRBV30	TRBD1	TRBJ1-1	CACRQGRNTEAFF	TGTGCCTGCCGACAGGGGAGGAACACTGAAGCTTTCTTT
once	TRBV12-3/TRBV12-4	-	TRBJ2-7	CASSLRAEQYF	TGTGCCAGCAGTTTGCGTGCCGAGCAGTACTTC
once	TRBV7-3	-	TRBJ2-1	CASSFQSRYNEQFF	TGTGCCAGCAGCTTTCAATCACGATACAATGAGCAGTTCTTC
-	TRBV3-1/TRBV3-2	-	TRBJ2-1	CASSQGGRYYNEQFF	TGTGCCAGCAGCCAAGGGGGGCGTTATTACAATGAGCAGTTCTTC
-	TRBV28	-	TRBJ1-3	CASSLSLSSGNTIYF	TGTGCCAGCAGTTTGTCCCTTAGCTCTGGAAACACCATATATTTT
once	TRBV19	TRBD1	TRBJ1-2	CASTPGQGNYGYTF	TGTGCCAGTACCCCGGGACAGGGGAACTATGGCTACACCTTC
-	TRBV5-1	-	TRBJ1-5	CASRDSLNQPQHF	TGCGCCAGCAGGGACAGCCTAAATCAGCCCCAGCATTTT
-	TRBV5-1	TRBD1	TRBJ1-4	CASSLAGQKNEKLFF	TGCGCCAGCAGCTTGGCGGGACAGAAGAATGAAAAACTGTTTTTT
-	TRBV3-1/TRBV3-2	TRBD1	TRBJ1-3	CASSHRQGNTIYF	TGTGCCAGCAGCCATCGACAGGGCAACACCATATATTTT
-	TRBV30	-	TRBJ1-3	CAWSVGGLLTNTIYF	TGTGCCTGGAGTGTGGGGGGACTGTTGACAAACACCATATATTTT
-	TRBV23-1	TRBD1	TRBJ1-5	CASSQSGDSKDNQPQHF	TGCGCCAGCAGTCAATCGGGGGACAGCAAAGATAATCAGCCCCAGCATTTT
-	TRBV2	-	TRBJ2-3	CASILGAPRDTQYF	TGTGCCAGCATTCTAGGGGCCCCCCGGGATACGCAGTATTTT
-	TRBV6-5	-	TRBJ2-1	CASSQRGGRAGEQFF	TGTGCCAGCAGCCAACGGGGTGGCAGAGCCGGTGAGCAGTTCTTC
-	TRBV28	-	TRBJ1-5	CASSVWDQPQHF	TGTGCCAGCAGTGTCTGGGATCAGCCCCAGCATTTT
-	TRBV27	TRBD1	TRBJ2-1	CASSLSPWTGSNQQFF	TGTGCCAGCAGTTTATCCCCCTGGACAGGGTCAAACCAGCAGTTCTTC
-	TRBV6-5	-	TRBJ1-2	CASSNWEGYTF	TGTGCCAGTTCTAATTGGGAGGGCTACACCTTC
-	TRBV4-1	TRBD1	TRBJ2-6	CASSQDQGAPGANVLTF	TGCGCCAGCAGCCAAGATCAGGGGGCGCCTGGGGCCAACGTCCTGACTTTC
-	TRBV2	-	TRBJ1-1	CASSVTGASTEAFF	TGTGCCAGCAGCGTTACAGGCGCGAGCACTGAAGCTTTCTTT
-	TRBV2	-	TRBJ2-7	CASSDQGEAYEQYF	TGTGCCAGCAGTGATCAGGGGGAGGCCTACGAGCAGTACTTC
-	TRBV15	TRBD1	TRBJ2-7	CATSRGTGQSYEQYF	TGTGCCACCAGCAGAGGGACAGGGCAAAGCTACGAGCAGTACTTC
-	TRBV5-1	TRBD2	TRBJ2-1	CASSSSGREHEQFF	TGCGCCAGCAGCTCAAGCGGGAGAGAGCATGAGCAGTTCTTC
once	TRBV4-2	TRBD2	TRBJ2-5	CASSQDVAGGETQYF	TGTGCCAGCAGCCAAGATGTAGCGGGAGGAGAGACCCAGTACTTC
-	TRBV19	-	TRBJ2-5	CASSTSGTQETQYF	TGTGCCAGTAGTACCTCCGGGACCCAAGAGACCCAGTACTTC
-	TRBV4-1	-	TRBJ2-7	CASSQPVHGLTKREQYF	TGCGCCAGCAGCCAGCCTGTTCATGGACTAACCAAACGCGAGCAGTACTTC
few	TRBV5-6	-	TRBJ2-7	CASSFGGRGAYEQYF	TGTGCCAGCAGCTTCGGAGGGCGGGGTGCCTACGAGCAGTACTTC
-	TRBV10-3	-	TRBJ1-1	CAISESGTEAFF	TGTGCCATCAGTGAGTCTGGCACTGAAGCTTTCTTT
-	TRBV5-1	TRBD1	TRBJ2-1	CASSSVSGGNEQFF	TGCGCCAGCAGCTCTGTATCAGGGGGAAATGAGCAGTTCTTC